This TCR beta chain derives from a study of T cells in Graves' hyperthyroidism and ophthalmopathy. Germline V gives CDR1 SNHLY, CDR2 FYNNEI. The CDR3 runs 14 residues. V lost 7 bases, J lost 6 bases, and 15 bases lay in between. This clonotype was observed at least ten times. What was amplified from RNA transcripts were TCR beta CDR3 regions. HTBI primers were employed in a first-round RT-PCR of the TCR CDR3. TCRdb used MiXCR to reprocess the multiplex PCR reads, holding one entry per CDR3 protein. There are around 610,000 distinct CDR3 sequences in the sample; under 15% occur only once, and about 3.9% lies in the top ten.

The chain couples TRBV2 to TRBJ2-2; tentative D call: TRBD1 (6 bases). Sequencing used blood. This receptor was taken from a woman aged 40 to 55 with Graves' ophthalmopathy. The CDR3 coding sequence is TGTGCCAGCACCCAACAGGGTCTACCCGGGGAGCTGTTTTTT. This codes for CASTQQGLPGELFF.